The 20 T cell receptor beta chains given below trace back to one sample, sequenced in a study of blood T cell repertoires in COVID-19. Libraries were prepared by immunoSEQ multiplex PCR; TCRdb keeps only in-frame clonotypes and omits some of them. The sample includes approximately 80,000 clones, more than 60% of them seen just once. Sample: peripheral blood. The receptors come from a human donor in a cohort sampled during active COVID-19.

V usage is TRBV5-1 and J usage is TRBJ2-1; TRBD2 matches at 7 bases. This CDR3 comprises 14 residues. Looked up from germline, CDR1 is SGHRS and CDR2 is YFSETQ. V was pared by 4 bases and J by 9 bases, with 10 bases of the junction left unmatched. CDR3 in amino acids: CASSTDAGVVEQFF. CDR3 nucleotides: TGCGCCAGCAGCACGGACGCGGGGGTTGTTGAGCAGTTCTTC.

This chain joins TRBV3-1 (or the pseudogene TRBV3-2) and TRBJ1-1; D is ambiguous. There are 13 residues in the CDR3. The ends were cut back, 4 bases at V and 5 bases at J, with 11 bases in the middle. Germline CDR1 reads LGHDT; CDR2 reads YNNKEL (reference sequence). The DNA of the CDR3 is TGTGCCAGCAGCCCCGATCGGTGGACTGAAGCTTTCTTT. Protein product: CASSPDRWTEAFF.

The chain links TRBV6-2 or TRBV6-3 to TRBJ2-7; 13 bases line up with TRBD2. The V gene's germline CDR1 is MNHEY and CDR2 SVGEGT. The CDR3 spans 15 residues. V was pared by 6 bases and J by 3 bases, with 5 bases of the junction left unmatched. The CDR3 DNA follows: TGTGCCAGCAGCAAGGGACTAGCGGGACACTACGAGCAGTACGTC. Encoded protein: CASSKGLAGHYEQYV.

The J gene is TRBJ2-7, the V gene TRBV7-9; 8 bases align to TRBD2. The germline V gene encodes CDR1 SEHNR and CDR2 FQNEAQ (reference sequence). The CDR3 totals 13 residues. CDR3 residues: CASSPLGLAGGGV. The CDR3 DNA sequence: TGTGCCAGCAGCCCTTTAGGGCTAGCGGGCGGAGGAGTC.

This chain joins TRBV2 and TRBJ1-6, with D tentatively TRBD1 (5 bases). The CDR3 sequence is 14 residues long. The germline gives CDR1 SNHLY, CDR2 FYNNEI. The V gene lost 7 bases and the J gene lost 7 bases, with 14 bases spanning the gap. CDR3 nucleotide sequence: TGTGCCAGCACCCAGGGACTTAGCAATTCACCCCTCCACTTT. It translates to CASTQGLSNSPLHF.

The chain has TRBV9 and TRBJ2-7; D possibly corresponds to TRBD1 (6 bases). The CDR3 length is 15 residues. Germline CDR1 SGDLS, CDR2 YYNGEE. Between the trimmed V and J ends, which lost 4 bases and 0 bases, there was a span of 14 bases. The CDR3 coding sequence is TGTGCCAGCAGCCCCCAGGGGACGGGCTCCTACGAGCAGTACTTC. Encoded protein: CASSPQGTGSYEQYF.

The CDR3 spells CASSPQGGEPQHF. The CDR3, as DNA: TGTGCCAGCAGCCCACAGGGGGGAGAGCCCCAGCATTTT. This rearrangement joins TRBV9 to TRBJ1-5; 8 bases align to TRBD1. The length of the CDR3 is 13 residues. The trim removed 4 bases at V and 8 bases at J, leaving 5 bases unmatched. Germline V gene lookup returns CDR1 SGDLS and CDR2 YYNGEE. Drawing the rest from reference TRBV9 and TRBJ1-5, the complete variable domain is DSGVTQTPKHLITATGQRVTLRCSPRSGDLSVYWYQQSLDQGLQFLIQYYNGEERAKGNILERFSAQQFPDLHSELNLSSLELGDSALYFCASSPQGGEPQHFGDGTRLSIL.

The rearrangement links TRBV28 to TRBJ1-4, with D unresolved. The ends were cut back, 2 bases at V and 5 bases at J, with 15 bases in the middle. Germline CDR1 reads MDHEN; CDR2 reads SYDVKM. The CDR3 is 16 amino acids. In DNA form, the CDR3 reads TGTGCCAGCAGTTTACCCCCAGGATACACGAATGAAAAACTGTTTTTT. It yields the protein CASSLPPGYTNEKLFF.

J is TRBJ1-4 and V is TRBV28; 12 bases agree with TRBD1. The CDR3 is 16 residues long. V trimming: 5 bases; J trimming: 8 bases; junction bases outside the gene matches: 9. Germline values: CDR1 MDHEN, CDR2 SYDVKM. The CDR3 DNA sequence: TGTGCCAGCAGTCCGACGGGACAGGGGGCGAGAGAAAAACTGTTTTTT. Encoded protein: CASSPTGQGAREKLFF.

The J gene is TRBJ2-2, the V gene TRBV18, with D perhaps TRBD1 (6 bases). Germline V gives CDR1 KGHSH, CDR2 LQKENI. The CDR3 runs to 15 residues. The V gene lost 3 bases and the J gene lost 5 bases, with 13 bases spanning the gap. CDR3 DNA sequence: TGTGCCAGCTCACCCCCCAGGGGCGGAACCGGGGAGCTGTTTTTT. Translating gives CASSPPRGGTGELFF.

The chain joins TRBV5-4 to TRBJ1-2; possible D gene TRBD1, 5 bases. Germline CDR1 and CDR2: SGHNT and YYREEE (reference sequence). The CDR3 totals 13 residues. Trimming removed 4 bases at V and 1 base at J, with 8 bases between. The CDR3 coding sequence is TGTGCCAGCAGCGAACAGGATAACTATGGCTACACCTTC. This codes for CASSEQDNYGYTF.

The genes are TRBV5-1 and TRBJ1-2, with 8 nucleotides matching TRBD1. Germline V lookup: CDR1 SGHRS, CDR2 YFSETQ. The CDR3 is 15 amino acids. V was clipped by 0 bases and J by 2 bases; unmatched bases: 3. The CDR3, as DNA: TGCGCCAGCAGCTTGGGTCAGGGGGCGAACTATGGCTACACCTTC. This translates into CASSLGQGANYGYTF.

CDR3 sequence reads: CASSREGRTQYF. DNA for the CDR3: TGTGCCAGCAGCAGAGAAGGGAGAACCCAGTACTTC. This sequence joins TRBV7-8 and TRBJ2-5, with D perhaps matching TRBD2 (5 bases). V was shortened by 5 bases and J by 8 bases, with 12 bases between the two germline ends. The CDR3 has 12 residues. From germline, CDR1 is SGHVS and CDR2 FQNEAQ.

The V and J genes are TRBV6-6 and TRBJ1-1; D gene ambiguous. Germline loops: CDR1 MNHNY, CDR2 SVGAGI (reference sequence). Trimming took off 4 bases at V and 7 bases at J, with 16 bases between the two ends. The CDR3 totals 14 residues. Here the CDR3 DNA reads TGTGCCAGCAGTTCCCAAAAAGGAGATCTTGAAGCTTTCTTT. This translates into CASSSQKGDLEAFF.

The chain employs TRBV15 and TRBJ1-2; 9 bases line up with TRBD1. V shed 8 bases and J 5 bases; nucleotides not matched to a gene: 12. Germline CDR1 and CDR2: LNHNV and YYDKDF (reference sequence). The length of the CDR3 is 15 residues. The CDR3 DNA sequence: TGTGCCACCGACCATCCGGGACAGGGCTATTATGGCTACACCTTC. Translated: CATDHPGQGYYGYTF. The full variable domain, completed using reference TRBV15 and TRBJ1-2, is DAMVIQNPRYQVTQFGKPVTLSCSQTLNHNVMYWYQQKSSQAPKLLFHYYDKDFNNEADTPDNFQSRRPNTSFCFLDIRSPGLGDTAMYLCATDHPGQGYYGYTFGSGTRLTVV.

The chain carries TRBV5-6 and TRBJ2-1; 9 bases are a match to TRBD1. This CDR3 has 16 amino acids. Germline V gene data show CDR1 as SGHDT and CDR2 as YYEEEE. Trimming at V came to 4 bases and at J to 1 base, leaving 6 bases not matched to a gene. The CDR3 loop reads CASSAGQGSSYNEQFF. The CDR3 DNA reads TGTGCCAGCAGCGCGGGACAGGGTTCGTCCTACAATGAGCAGTTCTTC.

This rearrangement joins TRBV6-6 to TRBJ1-1; the D gene is possibly TRBD1 (6 bases). Trimming removed 4 bases at V and 9 bases at J, with 12 bases between. The germline V gene encodes CDR1 MNHNY and CDR2 SVGAGI (reference sequence). This CDR3 spans 12 amino acids. In DNA, the CDR3 is TGTGCCAGCAGTTCCAGGACAGCTCAAGCTTTCTTT. This sequence encodes CASSSRTAQAFF.

The rearrangement links TRBV7-2 to TRBJ2-1, with D maybe TRBD2 (6 bases). V was pared by 0 bases and J by 6 bases, with 12 bases between. From germline, CDR1 is SGHTA and CDR2 FQGNSA. The CDR3 spans 15 residues. CDR3: CASSLAGGKGNEQFF. The CDR3 DNA reads TGTGCCAGCAGCTTAGCGGGAGGCAAGGGCAATGAGCAGTTCTTC. Full variable domain (rest looked up from reference TRBV7-2 and TRBJ2-1): GAGVSQSPSNKVTEKGKDVELRCDPISGHTALYWYRQSLGQGLEFLIYFQGNSAPDKSGLPSDRFSAERTGGSVSTLTIQRTQQEDSAVYLCASSLAGGKGNEQFFGPGTRLTVL.

The chain recombines TRBV12-3 or TRBV12-4 with TRBJ2-3, with no clear D. V lost 6 bases and J lost 0, with 7 bases in between. The CDR3 covers 13 residues. CDR3 in amino acids: CASSLRSTDTQYF. The CDR3, as DNA: TGTGCCAGCAGCCTCAGGAGCACAGATACGCAGTATTTT.

This clone was counted at least ten times. CDR3 amino acids: CASSQVPLGYEQYF. CDR3 DNA: TGCGCCAGCAGCCAAGTTCCGCTAGGCTACGAGCAGTACTTC. The chain employs TRBV4-1 and TRBJ2-7, with D uncertain. Germline values: CDR1 MGHRA, CDR2 YSYEKL. Between the trimmed V and J ends, which lost 1 base and 3 bases, there was a span of 10 bases. The CDR3 is 14 amino acids.